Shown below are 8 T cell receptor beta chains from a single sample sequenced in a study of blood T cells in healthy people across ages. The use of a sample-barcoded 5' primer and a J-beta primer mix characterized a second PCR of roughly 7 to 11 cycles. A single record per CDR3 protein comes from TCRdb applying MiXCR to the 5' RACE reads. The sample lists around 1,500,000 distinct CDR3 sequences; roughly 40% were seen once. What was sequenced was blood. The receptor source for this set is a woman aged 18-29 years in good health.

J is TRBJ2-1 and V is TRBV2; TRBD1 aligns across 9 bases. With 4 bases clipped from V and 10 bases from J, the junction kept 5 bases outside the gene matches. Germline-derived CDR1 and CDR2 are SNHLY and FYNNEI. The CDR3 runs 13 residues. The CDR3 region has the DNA TGTGCCAGCAGTGCCGACAGGGGGTGGGAGCAGTTCTTC. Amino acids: CASSADRGWEQFF.

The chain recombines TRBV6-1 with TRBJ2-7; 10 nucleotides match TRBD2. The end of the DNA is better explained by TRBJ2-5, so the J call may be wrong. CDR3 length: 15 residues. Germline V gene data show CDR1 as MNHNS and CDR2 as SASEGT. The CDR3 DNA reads TGTGCCAGCAGTGAAGTGGCTAGCGGGAGAGAGACCCAGTACTTC. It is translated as CASSEVASGRETQYF.

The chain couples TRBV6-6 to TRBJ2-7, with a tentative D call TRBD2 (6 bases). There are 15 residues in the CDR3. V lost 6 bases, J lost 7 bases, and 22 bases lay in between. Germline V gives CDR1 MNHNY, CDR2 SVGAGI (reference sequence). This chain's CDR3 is CASSRGVAENNEQYF. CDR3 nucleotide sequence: TGTGCCAGCAGCCGTGGGGTAGCGGAAAACAATGAGCAGTACTTC.

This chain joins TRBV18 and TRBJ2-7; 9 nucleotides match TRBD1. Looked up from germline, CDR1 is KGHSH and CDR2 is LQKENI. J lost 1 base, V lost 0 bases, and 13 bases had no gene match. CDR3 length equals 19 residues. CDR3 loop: CASSPPGLGQGSVSYEQYF. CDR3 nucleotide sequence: TGTGCCAGCTCACCACCGGGGCTCGGACAGGGGAGCGTTTCCTACGAGCAGTACTTC. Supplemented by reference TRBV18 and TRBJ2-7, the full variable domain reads NAGVMQNPRHLVRRRGQEARLRCSPMKGHSHVYWYRQLPEEGLKFMVYLQKENIIDESGMPKERFSAEFPKEGPSILRIQQVVRGDSAAYFCASSPPGLGQGSVSYEQYFGPGTRLTVT.

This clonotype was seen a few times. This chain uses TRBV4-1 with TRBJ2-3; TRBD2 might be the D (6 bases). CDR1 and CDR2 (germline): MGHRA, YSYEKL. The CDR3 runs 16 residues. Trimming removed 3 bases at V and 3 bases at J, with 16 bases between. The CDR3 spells CASSQGTGTYTDTQYF. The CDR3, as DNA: TGCGCCAGCAGCCAGGGTACGGGGACTTATACAGATACGCAGTATTTT.

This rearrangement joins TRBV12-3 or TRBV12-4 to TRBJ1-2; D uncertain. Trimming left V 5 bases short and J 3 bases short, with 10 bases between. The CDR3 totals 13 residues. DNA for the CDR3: TGTGCCAGCAGTCACTTGACCCACTATGGCTACACCTTC. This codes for CASSHLTHYGYTF.

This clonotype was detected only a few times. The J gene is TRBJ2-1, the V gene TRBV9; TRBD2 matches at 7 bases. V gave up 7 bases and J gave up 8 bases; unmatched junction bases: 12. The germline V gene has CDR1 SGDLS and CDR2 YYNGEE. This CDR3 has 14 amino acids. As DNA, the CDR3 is TGTGCCAGCGGGGCATTAACGGGGGGTGATGAGCAGTTCTTC. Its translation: CASGALTGGDEQFF.

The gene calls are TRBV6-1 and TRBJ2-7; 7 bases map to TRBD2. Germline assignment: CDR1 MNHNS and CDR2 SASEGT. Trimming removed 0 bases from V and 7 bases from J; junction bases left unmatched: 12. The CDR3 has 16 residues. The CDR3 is CASSEAPGGSYNEQYF. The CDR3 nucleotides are TGTGCCAGCAGTGAAGCCCCGGGGGGTTCCTACAATGAGCAGTACTTC.